This TCR beta chain was captured by sequencing in a study of beta chain features in type 1 diabetes. V lost 6 bases and J 0 bases, leaving 6 bases between the germline ends. Germline lookup yields CDR1 MNHEY and CDR2 SMNVEV (reference sequence). CDR3 length: 14 residues. In regard to this clone: Its antigen is not known.

Reverse transcribing all isolated RNA meant expressed TCRB transcripts were sequenced. Repertoires were generated with immunoSEQ multiplex PCR, while TCRdb's copy carries only in-frame clones and drops some. The table lists approximately 240,000 clones, 16% of them singletons. Study outcomes and limitations: Sampled from patients, naive, central memory and Treg TCRB repertoires appeared more similar than those sampled from healthy donors. Junctions at VDJ sites from type 1 diabetes patients had fewer insertions and more deletions. An over-representation of cells with high TCR expression could result from cDNA sequencing. Equally in patients and controls, shorter templates might have been favored by PCR. All four CD4+ subsets of Type 1 diabetes patients contained TCRB CDR3s that were moderately but significantly shorter.

The source of this sequence is a man aged 25-45 years with type 1 diabetes. Source material: naive CD4+ T cells from blood. The gene calls are TRBV27 and TRBJ2-6, with unresolved D. CDR3 amino acids: CASRVFSGANVLTF. The DNA for the CDR3 is TGTGCCAGCAGGGTTTTCTCTGGGGCCAACGTCCTGACTTTC. Filled out from reference TRBV27 and TRBJ2-6, the complete variable domain reads EAQVTQNPRYLITVTGKKLTVTCSQNMNHEYMSWYRQDPGLGLRQIYYSMNVEVTDKGDVPEGYKVSRKEKRNFPLILESPSPNQTSLYFCASRVFSGANVLTFGAGSRLTVL.